These 17 T cell receptor beta chains were all obtained from the same sample, sequenced in a study of blood T cell repertoires in COVID-19. Sequencing used immunoSEQ multiplex PCR; TCRdb keeps in-frame clones, though not all of them. The table includes about 150,000 clones, 80% detected once. Sequencing was performed on peripheral blood. The receptor source for this set is a man aged 55 to 70 with acute or convalescent COVID-19.

The rearrangement uses TRBV18 and TRBJ2-6; perhaps TRBD1 as D (5 bases). CDR1 and CDR2 (germline): KGHSH, LQKENI. Trimming took off 5 bases at V and 4 bases at J, with 12 bases between the two ends. The CDR3 consists of 15 residues. CDR3 sequence: CASSTSQGGANVLTF. The CDR3 DNA is TGTGCCAGCTCAACCTCTCAGGGAGGGGCCAACGTCCTGACTTTC.

The chain carries TRBV18 and TRBJ1-5; D unclear. Trimming removed 2 bases at V and 5 bases at J, with 10 bases between. This CDR3 contains 14 residues. Germline loops: CDR1 KGHSH, CDR2 LQKENI. CDR3 nucleotides: TGTGCCAGCTCACCAATGGGCAGCCATCAGCCCCAGCATTTT. It translates to CASSPMGSHQPQHF.

The rearrangement uses TRBV7-2 and TRBJ1-3; no clear D gene. CDR1 is SGHTA and CDR2 is FQGNSA in the germline V gene. Trimming removed 0 bases from V and 2 bases from J, with 8 bases in between. The CDR3 extends over 15 amino acids. CDR3 sequence reads: CASSLAIQTGNTIYF. The CDR3 coding sequence is TGTGCCAGCAGCTTAGCGATACAGACTGGAAACACCATATATTTT.

The V and J genes are TRBV21-1 and TRBJ1-6; the listed D gene, TRBD1, was not tested against the DNA. TRBV21-1 is described as a pseudogene. The CDR3 is 16 amino acids. The CDR3 spells CASSNGSDRDNSPLHF. The CDR3 DNA reads as TGTGCCAGCAGCAATGGCTCGGACAGAGATAATTCACCCCTCCACTTT.

The chain employs TRBV3-1 (or the pseudogene TRBV3-2) and TRBJ1-2, with D perhaps TRBD1 (5 bases). Germline V gene lookup returns CDR1 LGHDT and CDR2 YNNKEL (reference sequence). V lost 0 bases to trimming and J lost 6 bases, with 14 bases between them. The CDR3 covers 15 residues. The CDR3: CASSQEGRQRNGYTF. The CDR3 DNA is TGTGCCAGCAGCCAAGAGGGGCGGCAGAGGAATGGCTACACCTTC.

This chain connects TRBV5-1 to TRBJ2-1; 8 nucleotides match TRBD2. This CDR3 region has 17 residues. Looked up from germline, CDR1 is SGHRS and CDR2 is YFSETQ. V lost 1 base and J lost 4; bases outside the gene matches: 10. CDR3 DNA sequence: TGCGCCAGCAGCTTGAGGGTCTTAGCGGGGCTTTACAATGAGCAGTTCTTC. Its protein is CASSLRVLAGLYNEQFF.

This rearrangement joins TRBV13 to TRBJ2-1; 7 nucleotides match TRBD2. V dropped 4 bases and J dropped 1; count of bases not matched to a gene: 4. The CDR3 length is 15 residues. Germline V CDR1 and CDR2: PRHDT, FYEKMQ (reference sequence). CDR3 in amino acids: CASSSTSQSYNEQFF. In DNA, the CDR3 is TGTGCCAGCAGCTCGACTAGCCAGTCCTACAATGAGCAGTTCTTC.

V usage is TRBV2 and J usage is TRBJ2-1; 12 positions match TRBD2. The CDR3 consists of 16 residues. Germline CDR1 and CDR2: SNHLY and FYNNEI. After removal of 1 base from V and 10 bases from J, the junction contained 8 bases not matched to a gene. The chain's CDR3 is CASSEEVLAGGPEQFF. In DNA form, the CDR3 reads TGTGCCAGCAGTGAAGAGGTACTAGCGGGGGGCCCCGAGCAGTTCTTC.

The V call is TRBV6-5, the J call TRBJ2-1; TRBD2 agrees at 10 bases. Germline lookup yields CDR1 MNHEY and CDR2 SVGAGI. Losses at the gene ends were 6 bases for V and 6 bases for J; bases not matched to a gene: 8. There are 15 residues in the CDR3. CDR3 nucleotide sequence: TGTGCCAGCAGGACCGGGGCTAGCGGGAGCAATGAGCAGTTCTTC. It translates to CASRTGASGSNEQFF.

This clone was recorded once. This chain connects TRBV6-1 to TRBJ1-3; D might be TRBD1 (5 bases). Trimming cost V 4 bases and J 0 bases, with 22 bases left between them. The CDR3 has 19 amino acids. CDR1 is MNHNS and CDR2 is SASEGT in the germline V gene. CDR3 sequence reads: CASSASGTHLTSSGNTIYF. The CDR3 nucleotides read TGTGCCAGCAGTGCCTCCGGGACTCACCTTACATCCTCTGGAAACACCATATATTTT.

In the case of this clone: This CDR3 is also generated by other DNA sequences in the sample. The chain recombines TRBV7-2 with TRBJ1-5; 7 bases are shared with TRBD1. The CDR3 loop spans 14 amino acids. From germline, CDR1 is SGHTA and CDR2 FQGNSA. Germline trimming cut 4 bases from V and 1 base from J; bases unmatched to any gene: 1. CDR3 residues: CASSSDRSNQPQHF. CDR3 nucleotide sequence: TGTGCCAGCAGCTCGGACAGGAGCAATCAGCCCCAGCATTTT.

This chain joins TRBV28 and TRBJ2-5; D uncertain. This CDR3 region has 15 residues. CDR1 is MDHEN, CDR2 SYDVKM, per germline. Trimming stripped 7 bases from V and 0 bases from J, with 15 bases between. The CDR3 bases are TGTGCCAGCAAGCTAAGAAAGCGAAACCAAGAGACCCAGTACTTC. This codes for CASKLRKRNQETQYF.

The rearrangement uses TRBV19 and TRBJ2-4; D is unresolved. This CDR3 region has 13 residues. V lost 0 bases, J lost 8 bases, and 8 bases lay in between. Germline V CDR1 and CDR2: LNHDA, SQIVND (reference sequence). The CDR3 nucleotides are TGTGCCAGTAGTATAGACAGGAAGGACATTCAGTACTTC. Translated, it gives CASSIDRKDIQYF.

The chain has TRBV29-1 and TRBJ2-7; 8 bases agree with TRBD1. V lost 0 bases and J lost 5; bases outside the gene matches: 6. The CDR3 runs 14 residues. Germline CDR1 is SQVTM and CDR2 is ANQGSEA. Here the CDR3 reads CSVEDRDRGHEQYF. Written as DNA, the CDR3 is TGCAGCGTTGAAGATCGAGACAGGGGCCACGAGCAGTACTTC.

By share, this clone counts as medium-sized. This chain joins TRBV6-2 or TRBV6-3 and TRBJ1-1, with 7 bases matching TRBD1. The CDR3 runs to 14 residues. V shed 5 bases, J shed 4 bases, and the junction held 7 bases outside the gene matches. Germline V gives CDR1 MNHEY, CDR2 SVGEGT. This CDR3 is CASSPTGTSTEAFF. The CDR3 DNA reads as TGTGCCAGCAGTCCGACAGGGACGAGCACTGAAGCTTTCTTT.

This sequence joins TRBV4-2 and TRBJ2-3; 8 nucleotides line up with TRBD2. Germline V gene sequence: CDR1 LGHNA, CDR2 YNFKEQ. The CDR3 covers 13 residues. V shed 5 bases and J 10 bases; nucleotides not matched to a gene: 8. In nucleotides, the CDR3 is TGTGCCAGCAGCTCCCTAATCGGGGGGGCGCAGTATTTT. It codes for CASSSLIGGAQYF.

This chain uses TRBV6-5 with TRBJ2-3; D remains ambiguous. Germline assignment: CDR1 MNHEY and CDR2 SVGAGI. The CDR3 runs 14 residues. Trimming removed 0 bases at V and 5 bases at J, with 9 bases between. The CDR3 DNA sequence: TGTGCCAGCAGTTACTCCCCGGTTGGAGATACGCAGTATTTT. It translates to CASSYSPVGDTQYF.